This T cell receptor (beta chain) is from a study of spatial heterogeneity in lung cancer. As for time point: sample taken at primary tumor resection. Samples came from 72 TRACERx patients with untreated early-stage lung cancer. Germline V gene data show CDR1 as DFQATT and CDR2 as SNEGSKA (reference sequence). Trimming took 0 bases from V and 4 from J, leaving 13 bases between them. CDR3 size: 14 residues. Study-wide results and limits: Tumoral mutation counts were tracked by counts of expanded intratumoral alpha and beta TCRs.

About this clonotype: Its antigen remains unidentified. This beta chain appears as a stray read in a library generated for alpha chains; its size is not informative.

TCRdb reanalysed the 5' RACE reads using MiXCR and keeps one entry per CDR3 protein. The specimen's table records roughly 10 distinct CDR3 sequences. V is TRBV20-1 and J is TRBJ2-7, with D perhaps matching TRBD1 (6 bases). The receptor was derived from a female donor with early-stage non-small cell lung cancer. Sequencing used lung tumor tissue, obtained at surgery. CDR3 loop: CSARDPRQEYEQYF. The CDR3 DNA reads TGCAGTGCTAGAGATCCTAGACAGGAATACGAGCAGTACTTC.